This passage covers 12 T cell receptor beta chains from one sample sequenced in a study of blood T cell repertoires in COVID-19. The protocol was immunoSEQ multiplex PCR, while the TCRdb copy is restricted to in-frame clones and leaves out a portion. The sample includes roughly 91,000 clones, more than 65% of them seen just once. Sequenced: peripheral blood. The origin of the receptors is a man between 70 and 80 years old with acute or convalescent COVID-19.

V gene TRBV2 combines with J gene TRBJ2-5; D uncertain. Germline V gene sequence: CDR1 SNHLY, CDR2 FYNNEI. This CDR3 region has 14 residues. The V gene lost 7 bases and the J gene lost 3 bases, with 15 bases spanning the gap. The DNA for the CDR3 is TGTGCCAGCATTCCCCGTTCGGGTGAAGAGACCCAGTACTTC. It is translated as CASIPRSGEETQYF.

The rearrangement uses TRBV5-1 and TRBJ2-2; TRBD1 aligns across 11 bases. V was pared by 4 bases and J by 4 bases, with 3 bases of the junction left unmatched. The CDR3 length is 15 residues. The germline CDR1 and CDR2 sequences are SGHRS and YFSETQ. The CDR3 DNA sequence: TGCGCCAGCAGCCTGGACAGGGGGCCCACCGGGGAGCTGTTTTTT. The encoded protein is CASSLDRGPTGELFF.

The chain employs TRBV5-5 and TRBJ1-5; 7 positions agree with TRBD1. The CDR3 length is 15 residues. J was trimmed by 3 bases and V by 0 bases; bases with no gene match: 3. Germline-derived CDR1 and CDR2 are SGHKS and YYEKEE (reference sequence). The CDR3 reads CASSLAGGINQPQHF. The CDR3 bases are TGTGCCAGCAGCTTGGCAGGGGGAATCAATCAGCCCCAGCATTTT.

This sequence joins TRBV19 and TRBJ2-1; TRBD1 matches 9 bases. This CDR3 is 17 amino acids long. V gave up 4 bases and J gave up 0 bases; unmatched junction bases: 7. The germline gives CDR1 LNHDA, CDR2 SQIVND (reference sequence). In DNA, the CDR3 is TGTGCCAGTAGTAGTACAGGGGGCCCGGGCTCCTACAATGAGCAGTTCTTC. As protein: CASSSTGGPGSYNEQFF.

The gene calls are TRBV13 and TRBJ1-2; D is undetermined. Per germline, CDR1 PRHDT and CDR2 FYEKMQ (reference sequence). The CDR3 consists of 14 residues. Trimming stripped 2 bases from V and 3 bases from J, with 10 bases between. CDR3 residues: CASSLPPRDYGYTF. For the CDR3, the DNA is TGTGCCAGCAGCTTACCCCCACGGGACTATGGCTACACCTTC.

This sequence joins TRBV6-5 and TRBJ1-6, with a weak D call TRBD1 (6 bases). CDR1 and CDR2 from the germline V gene are MNHEY and SVGAGI. The CDR3 extends over 14 amino acids. V lost 6 bases, J lost 4 bases, and 10 bases lay in between. The CDR3 DNA reads as TGTGCCAGCAGGCGTACAGGGTATAATTCACCCCTCCACTTT. This codes for CASRRTGYNSPLHF.

This chain uses TRBV5-1 with TRBJ2-1; 12 nucleotides match TRBD2. J gave up 5 bases and V 4 bases, and 7 bases lay outside the gene matches. The CDR3 extends over 16 amino acids. Germline CDR1 reads SGHRS; CDR2 reads YFSETQ. CDR3 region: CASSRTSGIYNNEQFF. The CDR3 DNA sequence: TGCGCCAGCAGCCGGACTAGCGGGATTTATAACAATGAGCAGTTCTTC.

This clone was counted a few times. V and J are TRBV11-2 and TRBJ1-2, with D perhaps matching TRBD1 (5 bases). This CDR3 is 13 amino acids long. V was clipped by 5 bases and J by 4 bases, with 11 bases between them. Germline V gives CDR1 SGHAT, CDR2 FQNNGV. The CDR3 nucleotides read TGTGCCAGCAGCCTCGGAACAGGCTATGGCTACACCTTC. Translation: CASSLGTGYGYTF.

This chain links TRBV5-1 with TRBJ1-3; 9 positions match TRBD1. The CDR3 extends over 15 amino acids. Unmatched junction bases numbered 5, after V lost 5 bases and J lost 2 bases. Germline V gene data show CDR1 as SGHRS and CDR2 as YFSETQ. CDR3 amino acids: CASRLWTGAGNTIYF. CDR3 nucleotide sequence: TGCGCCAGCAGACTCTGGACAGGGGCTGGAAACACCATATATTTT.

CDR3 protein: CASSLEPQGSYNSPLHF. CDR3 bases: TGCGCCAGCAGCTTGGAACCTCAGGGTTCCTATAATTCACCCCTCCACTTT. V gene TRBV5-1 combines with J gene TRBJ1-6, with D perhaps TRBD1 (5 bases). Trimming removed 0 bases at V and 1 base at J, with 11 bases between. Germline CDR1 and CDR2: SGHRS and YFSETQ. The CDR3 covers 17 residues.

V gene TRBV30 combines with J gene TRBJ1-2, with TRBD1 matching 7 bases. The CDR3 has 12 amino acids. Germline lookup yields CDR1 GTSNPN and CDR2 SVGIG (reference sequence). CDR3 protein: CAQQGLLEGYTF. The DNA of the CDR3 is TGTGCTCAACAGGGGCTTCTCGAGGGCTACACCTTC.

V usage is TRBV2 and J usage is TRBJ2-7, with a possible D match to TRBD2 (5 bases). Germline V gene sequence: CDR1 SNHLY, CDR2 FYNNEI. V lost 6 bases to trimming and J lost 3 bases, with 12 bases between them. The CDR3 runs 13 residues. The chain's CDR3 is CASRPPGSYEQYV. In DNA form, the CDR3 reads TGTGCCAGCAGACCCCCGGGGAGCTACGAGCAGTACGTC.